Included here is one T cell receptor (beta chain) sequence, with context. As yet, its antigen is unknown. Trimming cost V 2 bases and J 1 base, with 9 bases left between them. Germline V gene lookup returns CDR1 SGHKS and CDR2 YYEKEE (reference sequence). The CDR3 extends over 14 amino acids. Time point here: baseline pretreatment blood. The treatment here: 15 Gy SBRT to primary tumor, nephrectomy 4 weeks later. Radiation-treated patients gave blood at baseline, week 2 and week 4. Clear cell pathology was present in this patient's renal cell carcinoma. This specimen belongs to a study of radiation and T cells in renal cell carcinoma. Study-wide context: Nephrectomy followed 15 Gy stereotactic body radiation by 4 weeks. Study-level points and caveats: Top tumor clonotypes rose in blood 2 weeks post-radiation, then contracted.

TCRdb keeps only in-frame clones here, not all; method: immunoSEQ multiplex PCR. Of about 150,000 clones listed, about nine tenths are singletons. The chain combines TRBV5-5 with TRBJ1-1; maybe TRBD1 (5 bases). The source material was blood, sampled from a patient whose treatment included radiotherapy and nephrectomy. This sequence originates from a woman in her 70s with renal cell carcinoma. CDR3 amino acids: CASSFPGQNTEAFF. As DNA, the CDR3 is TGTGCCAGCAGCTTTCCAGGGCAGAACACTGAAGCTTTCTTT.